What follows are 22 T cell receptor beta chains derived from one specimen sequenced in a study of HIV-infected patients and healthy controls. TCRdb re-analysed the 5' RACE reads in MiXCR, keeping a single row per CDR3 protein. The data show tens of thousands of distinct CDR3 sequences, approximately 15% seen once. Input material: CD4+ T cells from blood. The receptor source for this set is a human donor in good health.

This rearrangement joins TRBV12-3 or TRBV12-4 to TRBJ2-5; a possible D gene is TRBD1 (5 bases). The ends were cut back, 4 bases at V and 1 base at J, with 16 bases in the middle. The CDR3 consists of 16 residues. The CDR3 nucleotides are TGTGCCAGCAGTTCCCCAGGGAAATTGGGCCAAGAGACCCAGTACTTC. Residues: CASSSPGKLGQETQYF.

V gene TRBV19 combines with J gene TRBJ1-2, with no clear D. This CDR3 comprises 15 residues. CDR1 is LNHDA, CDR2 SQIVND, per germline (reference sequence). Trimming cost V 1 base and J 8 bases, with 17 bases left between them. The chain's CDR3 is CASSIGFSQRWGYTF. The CDR3 nucleotides are TGTGCCAGTAGTATAGGTTTCTCCCAAAGGTGGGGCTACACCTTC.

The chain combines TRBV7-2 with TRBJ2-4; 7 nucleotides line up with TRBD1. Per the germline V gene, CDR1 is SGHTA and CDR2 is FQGNSA. J was trimmed by 9 bases and V by 5 bases; bases with no gene match: 16. The CDR3 is 16 residues long. The CDR3 DNA is TGTGCCAGCAGCCCCCCTGGGACAGCCCTTAAAGGCATTCAGTACTTC. The encoded protein is CASSPPGTALKGIQYF. The full variable domain, rest sourced from reference TRBV7-2 and TRBJ2-4, is GAGVSQSPSNKVTEKGKDVELRCDPISGHTALYWYRQSLGQGLEFLIYFQGNSAPDKSGLPSDRFSAERTGGSVSTLTIQRTQQEDSAVYLCASSPPGTALKGIQYFGAGTRLSVL.

The genes are TRBV6-5 and TRBJ2-1; 12 nucleotides match TRBD2. The CDR3 length is 15 residues. The V gene's germline CDR1 is MNHEY and CDR2 SVGAGI. V lost 4 bases and J lost 9; bases outside the gene matches: 7. CDR3 sequence reads: CASSSASGRASEQFF. CDR3 sequence (DNA): TGTGCCAGCAGTTCGGCTAGCGGGAGGGCCAGTGAGCAGTTCTTC.

The rearrangement joins TRBV5-4 to TRBJ2-5; 8 nucleotides align to TRBD2. Germline values: CDR1 SGHNT, CDR2 YYREEE (reference sequence). V lost 4 bases, J lost 1 base, and 9 bases stayed unmatched. This CDR3 is built from 16 residues. CDR3 sequence: CASSPGRSGVQETQYF. The DNA for the CDR3 is TGTGCCAGCAGCCCTGGACGTAGCGGGGTCCAAGAGACCCAGTACTTC.

This clonotype was found many times. The chain joins TRBV29-1 to TRBJ1-1; no definite D call. Trimming left V 4 bases short and J 1 base short, with 16 bases between. Germline V lookup: CDR1 SQVTM, CDR2 ANQGSEA. The CDR3 contains 15 residues. The CDR3 here is CSVVLVLTENTEAFF. In nucleotides, the CDR3 is TGCAGCGTTGTGTTGGTACTAACGGAGAACACTGAAGCTTTCTTT.

This clonotype was counted ten times or more. The CDR3 sequence is CASSYLSGQGVVDEKLFF. The CDR3, as DNA: TGTGCCAGCAGTTACTTAAGCGGACAGGGGGTGGTGGATGAAAAACTGTTTTTT. This chain connects TRBV6-6 to TRBJ1-4; 10 bases fit TRBD1. Germline CDR1 is MNHNY and CDR2 is SVGAGI (reference sequence). The J segment lost 6 bases and the V segment lost 1 base, leaving 11 bases of the junction unmatched. The CDR3 is made up of 18 amino acids.

This clonotype has more than one count but fewer than ten. The rearrangement uses TRBV5-1 and TRBJ2-1; D possibly matches TRBD1 or TRBD2 (5 bases each). The V end was cut by 5 bases, the J end by 1 base, with 13 bases between. The CDR3 is 15 amino acids. CDR1 is SGHRS and CDR2 is YFSETQ in the germline V gene. CDR3 sequence: CASRYLAGSYNEQFF. CDR3 nucleotide sequence: TGCGCCAGCAGGTACCTAGCAGGGTCCTACAATGAGCAGTTCTTC.

This clonotype was detected many times. The chain employs TRBV11-2 and TRBJ2-3; 9 nucleotides agree with TRBD2. This CDR3 has 14 amino acids. CDR1 is SGHAT and CDR2 is FQNNGV in the germline V gene. The ends lost 3 bases at V and 12 bases at J; junction bases unmatched: 10. The chain's CDR3 is CASSFISRGRAQYF. CDR3 in DNA: TGTGCCAGCAGCTTTATTTCCCGCGGGAGGGCCCAGTATTTT.

This clonotype turned up a few times. The chain joins TRBV6-4 to TRBJ1-4, with D uncertain. The V gene's germline CDR1 is MRHNA and CDR2 SNTAGT. V was pared by 4 bases and J by 7 bases, with 1 base between. This CDR3 is 10 amino acids long. This CDR3 is CASSGEKLFF. For the CDR3, the DNA is TGTGCCAGCAGTGGTGAAAAACTGTTTTTT.

The chain has TRBV20-1 and TRBJ2-3, with D unresolved. This CDR3 region has 12 residues. Germline V gene lookup returns CDR1 DFQATT and CDR2 SNEGSKA (reference sequence). The CDR3 DNA sequence: TGCAGCACATCGACAATCGCAGATACGCAGTATTTT. The encoded protein is CSTSTIADTQYF.

This chain joins TRBV20-1 and TRBJ2-7; D is possibly TRBD1 (6 bases). The CDR3 spans 13 residues. The V gene lost 6 bases and the J gene lost 0 bases, with 12 bases spanning the gap. Germline loops: CDR1 DFQATT, CDR2 SNEGSKA (reference sequence). The CDR3 region is CSATGQFSYEQYF. The CDR3 DNA sequence: TGCAGTGCAACTGGACAGTTCTCCTACGAGCAGTACTTC.

The sample holds many counts of this clonotype. The chain combines TRBV6-2 or TRBV6-3 with TRBJ2-1; D gene uncertain. Germline assignment: CDR1 MNHEY and CDR2 SVGEGT. This CDR3 has 12 residues. The germline V and J ends were trimmed by 5 bases and 11 bases, with 13 bases remaining between them. CDR3 nucleotide sequence: TGTGCCAGCAGTGAACCATCGGCAAAGCAGTTCTTC. This encodes CASSEPSAKQFF.

The J gene is TRBJ2-3, the V gene TRBV5-5; a possible D gene is TRBD1 (6 bases). The V gene's germline CDR1 is SGHKS and CDR2 YYEKEE (reference sequence). The CDR3 is 14 residues long. The germline V and J ends were trimmed by 0 bases and 1 base, with 6 bases remaining between them. The CDR3 loop is CASSLEGGTDTQYF. The CDR3 DNA reads TGTGCCAGCAGCTTGGAGGGGGGCACAGATACGCAGTATTTT.

This clonotype was observed many times. This chain connects TRBV29-1 to TRBJ2-7, with 7 bases lining up with TRBD1. The V gene's germline CDR1 is SQVTM and CDR2 ANQGSEA. The CDR3 has 12 residues. Trimming took 7 bases from V and 3 from J; bases not matched to a gene: 6. The CDR3 reads CSAQGVLYEQYF. CDR3 bases: TGCAGCGCTCAGGGGGTCCTCTACGAGCAGTACTTC.

J is TRBJ2-7 and V is TRBV29-1; D unresolved. Trimming took 5 bases from V and 8 from J, leaving 13 bases between them. Germline V lookup: CDR1 SQVTM, CDR2 ANQGSEA. The CDR3 extends over 11 amino acids. The CDR3 nucleotides read TGCAGCGTTACCGACTCGTTCCAGCAGTACTTC. Its translation: CSVTDSFQQYF.

The chain is built from TRBV29-1 and TRBJ2-1; 7 nucleotides agree with TRBD2. V was pared by 6 bases and J by 3 bases, with 11 bases of the junction left unmatched. Germline-derived CDR1 and CDR2 are SQVTM and ANQGSEA. This CDR3 region has 15 residues. The CDR3 region has the DNA TGCAGCGTCGCATCCCGACTAGCCCGCTACAATGAGCAGTTCTTC. Residues: CSVASRLARYNEQFF.

The chain recombines TRBV19 with TRBJ2-4; TRBD2 matches at 8 bases. Trimming cost V 6 bases and J 1 base; bases outside gene matches: 8. This CDR3 has 16 amino acids. Germline V gene data show CDR1 as LNHDA and CDR2 as SQIVND (reference sequence). The CDR3 sequence is CASSGRGAEAKNIQYF. The CDR3 nucleotides are TGTGCCAGTAGCGGGCGGGGGGCAGAGGCCAAAAACATTCAGTACTTC.

This clonotype was picked up a small number of times. CDR3 loop: CASSPPGTALLDTQYF. CDR3 nucleotides: TGTGCCAGCTCACCACCGGGGACGGCTTTACTAGATACGCAGTATTTT. The chain recombines TRBV18 with TRBJ2-3; D may be TRBD1 or TRBD2 (5 bases each). CDR1 and CDR2 from the germline V gene are KGHSH and LQKENI. V lost 0 bases to trimming and J lost 5 bases, with 15 bases between them. The CDR3 covers 16 residues.

V usage is TRBV28 and J usage is TRBJ2-4, with 7 bases lining up with TRBD1. V was clipped by 6 bases and J by 7 bases; unmatched bases: 12. This CDR3 has 15 residues. Germline V gives CDR1 MDHEN, CDR2 SYDVKM. In nucleotides, the CDR3 is TGTGCCAGCAGGTATCCCCGGGACAGTCGTAACATTCAGTACTTC. Protein sequence: CASRYPRDSRNIQYF.

There are a few counts of this clonotype. This chain connects TRBV2 to TRBJ1-2; D ambiguous. Trimming removed 4 bases at V and 8 bases at J, with 14 bases between. The CDR3 consists of 13 residues. Germline assignment: CDR1 SNHLY and CDR2 FYNNEI. CDR3 sequence: CASSVMGSRGYTF. CDR3 nucleotides: TGTGCCAGCAGTGTTATGGGGTCTCGAGGCTACACCTTC.

Concerning this clonotype itself: Mismatch with germline at one junction end may stem from a read error. The chain recombines TRBV12-3 or TRBV12-4 with TRBJ1-1; D uncertain. The CDR3 extends over 12 amino acids. This CDR3 reads CASSLVPWLRLF. CDR3 DNA sequence: TGTGCCAGCAGTTTGGTCCCGTGGCTCCGTTTGTTC.